The rows below give T cell receptor beta chains drawn from one sample of a study of vaccination effects on CD4 cells after COVID-19. Generated by immunoSEQ multiplex PCR, the TCRdb table keeps only in-frame clones and is missing some. The table shows roughly 24,000 clones, with approximately 73% occurring only once. These receptors' antigens are unknown. Sequenced here: CD4+ T cells from PBMCs cultured with SARS-CoV-2 spike peptides, sampled before COVID-19 vaccination. Source of these receptors: a human donor who received a COVID-19 vaccine. Each CDR3 is given with its conserved first and last residue. The D gene is left open where the match is weak. The size of a clone is reported for some rows only, either as once, few or many, or as a class for expanded clones.

size,J,D,V,CDR3,DNA
NA,TRBJ1-6,NA,TRBV9,CASSGNNSPLHF,TGTGCCAGCAGCGGAAACAATTCACCCCTCCACTTT
NA,TRBJ1-6,NA,TRBV6-5,CASMGHGYNSPLHF,TGTGCCAGCATGGGACACGGTTATAATTCACCCCTCCACTTT
NA,TRBJ2-3,TRBD1,TRBV19,CASRPTGSPATQYF,TGTGCCAGTAGGCCGACAGGGTCCCCCGCGACGCAGTATTTT
NA,TRBJ1-1,NA,TRBV19,CASSSTTNTEAFF,TGTGCCAGTAGCTCAACAACGAACACTGAAGCTTTCTTT
NA,TRBJ1-2,NA,TRBV6-5,CASSLLGQLGYTF,TGTGCCAGCAGTCTCCTTGGACAGTTGGGCTACACCTTC
NA,TRBJ2-1,TRBD2,TRBV2,CASKGHFGLAAYNEQFF,TGTGCCAGCAAAGGGCACTTCGGACTAGCGGCTTACAATGAGCAGTTCTTC
NA,TRBJ2-1,TRBD1,TRBV30,CAWSLQGAVNEQFF,TGTGCCTGGAGCCTACAGGGGGCGGTCAATGAGCAGTTCTTC
few,TRBJ2-7,NA,TRBV2,CASRVGGYEQYF,TGTGCCAGCAGAGTTGGGGGTTACGAGCAGTACTTC
NA,TRBJ1-2,NA,TRBV5-5,CASSLAPGQDYGYTF,TGTGCCAGCAGCTTGGCCCCAGGGCAAGACTATGGCTACACCTTC
NA,TRBJ1-1,NA,TRBV29-1,CSVAGVEAFF,TGCAGCGTTGCAGGCGTTGAAGCTTTCTTT
NA,TRBJ2-5,NA,TRBV4-2,CASSQDQGTQYF,TGTGCCAGCAGCCAAGATCAGGGGACCCAGTACTTC
NA,TRBJ2-1,TRBD1,TRBV5-8,CASSLGTGEGNEQFF,TGTGCCAGCAGCTTGGGGACAGGGGAAGGGAATGAGCAGTTCTTC
NA,TRBJ2-7,NA,TRBV6-5,CASREVPNYSYEQYF,TGTGCCAGCAGGGAGGTCCCAAATTACTCCTACGAGCAGTACTTC
NA,TRBJ2-7,NA,TRBV5-1,CASSLGHRDTYEQYF,TGCGCCAGCAGCTTGGGCCACAGGGATACCTACGAGCAGTACTTC
NA,TRBJ2-1,NA,TRBV11-2,CASSFNAENEQFF,TGTGCCAGCAGCTTCAATGCGGAAAATGAGCAGTTCTTC
NA,TRBJ2-3,NA,TRBV9,CASSVVTDTQYF,TGTGCCAGCAGCGTAGTTACAGATACGCAGTATTTT
once,TRBJ2-7,TRBD1,TRBV3-1/TRBV3-2,CASSPTTGVYEQYF,TGTGCCAGCAGCCCGACAACAGGGGTATACGAGCAGTACTTC
once,TRBJ1-6,NA,TRBV18,CASSPGFQGANSPLHF,TGTGCCAGCTCCCCGGGATTCCAGGGTGCGAATTCACCCCTCCACTTT
NA,TRBJ2-1,TRBD2,TRBV6-5,CASKGLSGGFNEQFF,TGTGCCAGCAAAGGTTTAAGCGGGGGATTCAATGAGCAGTTCTTC
NA,TRBJ2-3,NA,TRBV5-4,CASSLLGQQLDTQYF,TGTGCCAGCAGCTTGTTAGGACAGCAGCTTGATACGCAGTATTTT
NA,TRBJ1-1,NA,TRBV27,CASSHTRWLGDTEAFF,TGTGCCAGCAGTCATACCAGGTGGTTGGGTGACACTGAAGCTTTCTTT
NA,TRBJ2-1,NA,TRBV24-1,CATSDAGPPGKFF,TGTGCCACCAGTGATGCGGGACCCCCAGGAAAGTTCTTC
few,TRBJ2-1,TRBD2,TRBV7-9,CASSPAERGGDEQFF,TGTGCCAGCAGCCCTGCTGAGCGGGGCGGAGATGAGCAGTTCTTC
NA,TRBJ1-1,NA,TRBV7-8,CASSGDHGGEAFF,TGTGCCAGCAGCGGCGACCATGGGGGTGAAGCTTTCTTT
NA,TRBJ1-1,NA,TRBV7-2,CASSLNRLYAGGEAFF,TGTGCCAGCAGCTTAAACAGGTTATATGCGGGGGGTGAAGCTTTCTTT
NA,TRBJ2-4,NA,TRBV21-1,CASSKLSEGTGDSVCQAKNIQYF,TGTGCCAGCAGCAAGCTTAGCGAAGGGACAGGGGACTCGGTTTGTCAGGCCAAAAACATTCAGTACTTC
few,TRBJ2-7,TRBD2,TRBV7-9,CASSFSGGEQYF,TGTGCCAGCAGCTTTTCGGGGGGCGAGCAGTACTTC
few,TRBJ1-1,NA,TRBV4-1,CASSQAPATEAFF,TGCGCCAGCAGCCAAGCCCCAGCTACTGAAGCTTTCTTT
NA,TRBJ1-5,NA,TRBV27,CASSLSGLQGAGQPQHF,TGTGCCAGCAGTTTGTCGGGGTTACAAGGGGCGGGTCAGCCCCAGCATTTT
NA,TRBJ2-7,NA,TRBV5-1,CASSSRTVPTEQYF,TGCGCCAGCAGCAGCCGGACAGTCCCGACCGAGCAGTACTTC
once,TRBJ1-1,TRBD1,TRBV19,CASSIERTGQPEAFF,TGTGCCAGTAGTATAGAAAGGACAGGGCAACCTGAAGCTTTCTTT
once,TRBJ2-7,TRBD2,TRBV5-1,CASGGTSSYEQYF,TGCGCCAGCGGAGGGACTAGTTCCTACGAGCAGTACTTC
NA,TRBJ2-1,TRBD2,TRBV6-5,CASRPSGIRNEQFF,TGTGCCAGCAGGCCCAGCGGGATTCGCAATGAGCAGTTCTTC
NA,TRBJ2-3,TRBD2,TRBV9,CASRASGDSTDTQYF,TGTGCCAGCAGGGCTAGCGGGGATAGCACAGATACGCAGTATTTT
NA,TRBJ2-7,TRBD2,TRBV10-2,CASTPAGEFDEQYF,TGCGCCAGCACCCCGGCGGGAGAATTTGACGAGCAGTACTTC
NA,TRBJ1-2,TRBD1,TRBV18,CASSKGGSNYGYTF,TGTGCCAGCTCAAAAGGGGGCTCTAACTATGGCTACACCTTC
NA,TRBJ2-1,NA,TRBV3-1/TRBV3-2,CASSQENLYPYNEQFF,TGTGCCAGCAGCCAAGAAAACCTGTACCCCTACAATGAGCAGTTCTTC
once,TRBJ2-3,NA,TRBV7-8,CASSLHRDLRNTDTQYF,TGTGCCAGCAGCTTACACCGGGACTTGCGCAACACAGATACGCAGTATTTT
NA,TRBJ2-3,NA,TRBV5-5,CASSLVAGYTDTQYF,TGTGCCAGCAGCTTGGTGGCAGGGTATACAGATACGCAGTATTTT
NA,TRBJ1-4,TRBD1,TRBV5-1,CASNSGTGTLGAEKLFF,TGCGCCAGCAACTCCGGGACAGGAACTCTCGGGGCGGAAAAACTGTTTTTT
once,TRBJ1-4,NA,TRBV7-9,CASSFYRNNEKLFF,TGTGCCAGCAGCTTCTACAGGAACAATGAAAAACTGTTTTTT
NA,TRBJ1-5,TRBD1,TRBV3-1/TRBV3-2,CASSQAATGDQPQHF,TGTGCCAGCAGCCAAGCCGCGACAGGGGATCAGCCCCAGCATTTT
few,TRBJ1-6,NA,TRBV10-3,CAISAEGISPLHF,TGTGCCATCAGCGCTGAAGGGATCTCACCCCTCCACTTT
NA,TRBJ1-6,TRBD1,TRBV11-3,CASSVRDRGFPAPLHF,TGTGCCAGCAGCGTCCGGGACAGGGGATTTCCGGCACCCCTCCACTTT
NA,TRBJ2-3,TRBD2,TRBV4-2,CASSLAGLAGLGTDTQYF,TGTGCCAGCAGCCTTGCGGGACTAGCGGGATTAGGGACAGATACGCAGTATTTT
once,TRBJ2-1,NA,TRBV6-2/TRBV6-3,CASSPNWWAGSYNEQFF,TGTGCCAGCAGCCCCAATTGGTGGGCGGGTTCCTACAATGAGCAGTTCTTC
NA,TRBJ1-1,NA,TRBV11-2,CASSLVPGSWTEAFF,TGTGCCAGCAGCTTAGTCCCAGGGTCTTGGACTGAAGCTTTCTTT
NA,TRBJ2-3,TRBD2,TRBV5-1,CASTPLSGGGTDTQYF,TGCGCCAGCACCCCCCTTAGCGGGGGTGGCACAGATACGCAGTATTTT
NA,TRBJ1-1,NA,TRBV5-4,CASSLRGRAMNTEAFF,TGTGCCAGCAGCTTGAGGGGTAGGGCCATGAACACTGAAGCTTTCTTT
NA,TRBJ2-3,TRBD2,TRBV2,CASTNPLLAGDADTQYF,TGTGCCAGCACCAATCCATTACTAGCGGGAGATGCAGATACGCAGTATTTT
NA,TRBJ1-1,NA,TRBV6-5,CASSFQGGRSEAFF,TGTGCCAGCAGTTTCCAGGGCGGTAGGTCTGAAGCTTTCTTT
NA,TRBJ2-1,NA,TRBV4-2,CASSQPGHSYNEQFF,TGTGCCAGCAGCCAGCCGGGACACTCATACAATGAGCAGTTCTTC
NA,TRBJ1-4,TRBD1,TRBV11-2,CASSKQGMTNEKLFF,TGTGCCAGCAGCAAACAGGGGATGACTAATGAAAAACTGTTTTTT
few,TRBJ2-1,TRBD1,TRBV7-9,CASSFAPGTGSEQFF,TGTGCCAGCAGCTTTGCTCCCGGGACAGGGAGCGAGCAGTTCTTC
NA,TRBJ2-3,NA,TRBV2,CASSDRQLGWGDTQYF,TGTGCCAGCAGTGATCGTCAGTTGGGGTGGGGTGATACGCAGTATTTT